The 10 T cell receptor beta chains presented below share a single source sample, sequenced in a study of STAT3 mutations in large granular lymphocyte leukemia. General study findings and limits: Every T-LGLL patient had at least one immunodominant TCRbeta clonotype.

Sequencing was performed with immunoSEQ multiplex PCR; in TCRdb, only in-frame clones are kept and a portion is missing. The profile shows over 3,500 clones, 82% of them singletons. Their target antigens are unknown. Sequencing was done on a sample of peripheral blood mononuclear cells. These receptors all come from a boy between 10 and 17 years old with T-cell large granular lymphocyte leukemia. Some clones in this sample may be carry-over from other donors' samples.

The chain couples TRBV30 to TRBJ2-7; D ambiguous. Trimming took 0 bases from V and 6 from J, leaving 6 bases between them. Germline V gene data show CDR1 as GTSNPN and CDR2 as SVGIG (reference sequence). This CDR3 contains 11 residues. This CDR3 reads CAWSVAFEQYF. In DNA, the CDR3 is TGTGCCTGGAGTGTAGCGTTCGAGCAGTACTTC. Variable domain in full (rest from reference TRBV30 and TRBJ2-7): SQTIHQWPATLVQPVGSPLSLECTVEGTSNPNLYWYRQAAGRGLQLLFYSVGIGQISSEVPQNLSASRPQDRQFILSSKKLLLSDSGFYLCAWSVAFEQYFGPGTRLTVT.

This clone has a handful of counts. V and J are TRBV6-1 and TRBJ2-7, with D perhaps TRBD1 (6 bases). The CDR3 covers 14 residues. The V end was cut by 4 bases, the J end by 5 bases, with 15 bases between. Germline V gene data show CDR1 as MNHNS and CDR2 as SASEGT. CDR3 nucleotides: TGTGCCAGCAGTGCGCCGGGACACCGCGACGAGCAGTACTTC. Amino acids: CASSAPGHRDEQYF.

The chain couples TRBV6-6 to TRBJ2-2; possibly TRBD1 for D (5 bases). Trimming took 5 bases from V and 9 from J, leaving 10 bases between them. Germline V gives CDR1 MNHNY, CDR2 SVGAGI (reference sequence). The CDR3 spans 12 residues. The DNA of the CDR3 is TGTGCCAGCAGTCCGCAGGGAAGGGAGCTGTTTTTT. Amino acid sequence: CASSPQGRELFF.

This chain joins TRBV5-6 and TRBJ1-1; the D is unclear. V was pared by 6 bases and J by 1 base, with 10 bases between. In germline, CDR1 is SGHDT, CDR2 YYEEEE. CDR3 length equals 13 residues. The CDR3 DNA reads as TGTGCCAGCAATTTAGAACCGAACACTGAAGCTTTCTTT. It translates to CASNLEPNTEAFF.

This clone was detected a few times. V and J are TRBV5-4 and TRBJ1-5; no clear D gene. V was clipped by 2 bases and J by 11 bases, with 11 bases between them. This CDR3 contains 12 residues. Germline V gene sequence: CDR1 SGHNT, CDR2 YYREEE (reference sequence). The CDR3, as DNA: TGTGCCAGCAGCTTTAAGGTATTGACCCAGCATTTT. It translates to CASSFKVLTQHF.

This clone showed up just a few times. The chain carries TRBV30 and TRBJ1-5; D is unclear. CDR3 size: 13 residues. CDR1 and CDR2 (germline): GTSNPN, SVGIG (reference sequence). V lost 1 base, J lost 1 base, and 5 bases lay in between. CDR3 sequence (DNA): TGTGCCTGGAGTGCGGACAGCAATCAGCCCCAGCATTTT. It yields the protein CAWSADSNQPQHF.

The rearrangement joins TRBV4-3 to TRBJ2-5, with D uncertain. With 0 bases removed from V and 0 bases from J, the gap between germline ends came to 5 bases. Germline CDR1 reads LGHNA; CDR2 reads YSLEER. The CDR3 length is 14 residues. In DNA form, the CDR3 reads TGCGCCAGCAGCCAAGACAGCAACCAAGAGACCCAGTACTTC. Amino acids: CASSQDSNQETQYF.

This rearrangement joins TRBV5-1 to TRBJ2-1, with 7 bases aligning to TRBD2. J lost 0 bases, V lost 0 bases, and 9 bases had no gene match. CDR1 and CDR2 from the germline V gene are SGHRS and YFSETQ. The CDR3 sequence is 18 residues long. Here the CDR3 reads CASSLATSPVFSYNEQFF. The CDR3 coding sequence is TGCGCCAGCAGCTTGGCGACTAGCCCAGTGTTCTCCTACAATGAGCAGTTCTTC.

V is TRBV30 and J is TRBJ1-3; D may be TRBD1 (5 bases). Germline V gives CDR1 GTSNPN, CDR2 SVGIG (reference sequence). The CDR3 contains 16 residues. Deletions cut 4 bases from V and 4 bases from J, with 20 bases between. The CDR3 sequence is CAWTPSAGPVGNTIYF. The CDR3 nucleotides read TGTGCCTGGACCCCCTCCGCAGGGCCGGTAGGAAACACCATATATTTT.

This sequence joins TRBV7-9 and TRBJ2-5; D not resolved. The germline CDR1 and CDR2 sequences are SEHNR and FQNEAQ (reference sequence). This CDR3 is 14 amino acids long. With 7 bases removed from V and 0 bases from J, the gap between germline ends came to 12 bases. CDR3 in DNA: TGTGCCAGCACCTTCATCCGGGACCAAGAGACCCAGTACTTC. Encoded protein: CASTFIRDQETQYF. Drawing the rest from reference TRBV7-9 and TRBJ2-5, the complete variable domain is DTGVSQNPRHKITKRGQNVTFRCDPISEHNRLYWYRQTLGQGPEFLTYFQNEAQLEKSRLLSDRFSAERPKGSFSTLEIQRTEQGDSAMYLCASTFIRDQETQYFGPGTRLLVL.